This TCR beta chain was recovered during a study of T-cell reconstitution after alpha-beta-depleted transplantation in children. The CDR3 runs 15 residues. Germline values: CDR1 DFQATT, CDR2 SNEGSKA (reference sequence). Trimming removed 0 bases from V and 4 bases from J, with 14 bases in between. Preparation of the TCRbeta library was carried out with unique molecular identifiers. MiXCR, run by TCRdb on the PCR reads, gives a single entry per CDR3 protein. The sample records hundreds of thousands of distinct CDR3 sequences, under 13% being singletons. This clonotype was detected ten times or more. The chain combines TRBV20-1 with TRBJ2-3; possibly TRBD1 for D (6 bases). This receptor was identified in a child less than two years old with acute myeloid leukemia, due to receive a stem cell transplant. The specimen comprised PBMCs, sampled before TCRalphabeta/CD19-depleted stem cell transplant. DNA for the CDR3: TGCAGTGCTAGAGATGGTCAGGGGCGGCCAGATACGCAGTATTTT. Amino acid sequence: CSARDGQGRPDTQYF.